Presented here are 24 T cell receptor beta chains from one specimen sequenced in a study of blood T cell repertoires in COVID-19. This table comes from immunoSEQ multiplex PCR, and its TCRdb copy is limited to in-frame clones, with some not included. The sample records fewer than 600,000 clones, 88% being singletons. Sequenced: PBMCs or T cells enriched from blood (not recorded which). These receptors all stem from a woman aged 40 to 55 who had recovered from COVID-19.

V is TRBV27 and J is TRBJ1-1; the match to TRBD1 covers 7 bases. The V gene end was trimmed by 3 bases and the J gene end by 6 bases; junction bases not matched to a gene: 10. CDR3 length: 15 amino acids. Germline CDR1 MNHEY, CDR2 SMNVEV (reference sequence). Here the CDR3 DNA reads TGTGCCAGCAGTTTTCAGAGGGGGCGCTTCGCTGAAGCTTTCTTT. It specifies CASSFQRGRFAEAFF.

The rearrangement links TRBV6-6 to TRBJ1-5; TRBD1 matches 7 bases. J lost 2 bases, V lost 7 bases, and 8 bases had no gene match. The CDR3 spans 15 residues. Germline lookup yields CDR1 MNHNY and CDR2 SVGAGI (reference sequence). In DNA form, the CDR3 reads TGTGCCAGCACCAACACAGGGGAGGGCAATCAGCCCCAGCATTTT. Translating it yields CASTNTGEGNQPQHF.

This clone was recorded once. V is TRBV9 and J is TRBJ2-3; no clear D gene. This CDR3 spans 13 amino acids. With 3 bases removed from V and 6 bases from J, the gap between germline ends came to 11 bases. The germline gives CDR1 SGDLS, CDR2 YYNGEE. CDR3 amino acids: CASSAPFFDTQYF. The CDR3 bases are TGTGCCAGCAGCGCCCCTTTTTTTGATACGCAGTATTTT.

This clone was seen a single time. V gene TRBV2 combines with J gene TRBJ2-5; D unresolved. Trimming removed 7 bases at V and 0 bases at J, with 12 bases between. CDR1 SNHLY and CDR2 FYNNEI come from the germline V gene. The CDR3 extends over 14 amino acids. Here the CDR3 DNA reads TGTGCCAGCACCTATAGCCGGGACCAAGAGACCCAGTACTTC. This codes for CASTYSRDQETQYF.

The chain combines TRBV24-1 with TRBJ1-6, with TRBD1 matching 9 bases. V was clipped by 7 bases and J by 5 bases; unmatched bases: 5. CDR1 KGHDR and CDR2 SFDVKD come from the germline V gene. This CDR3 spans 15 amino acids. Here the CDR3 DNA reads TGTGCCACCAGGACAGGGGGTACGGATAATTCACCCCTCCACTTT. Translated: CATRTGGTDNSPLHF.

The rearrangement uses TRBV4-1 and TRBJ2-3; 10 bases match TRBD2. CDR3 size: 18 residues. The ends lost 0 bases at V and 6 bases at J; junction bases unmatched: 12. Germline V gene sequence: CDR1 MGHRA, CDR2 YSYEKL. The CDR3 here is CASSQDLWSGRGGDTQYF. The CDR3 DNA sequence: TGCGCCAGCAGCCAAGATTTGTGGAGCGGGAGGGGAGGTGATACGCAGTATTTT.

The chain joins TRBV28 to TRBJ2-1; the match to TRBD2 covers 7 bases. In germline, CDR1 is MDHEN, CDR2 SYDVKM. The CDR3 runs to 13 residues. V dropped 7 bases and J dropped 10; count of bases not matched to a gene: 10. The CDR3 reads CASTRGRDVEQFF. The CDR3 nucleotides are TGTGCCAGCACTCGAGGGAGGGACGTGGAGCAGTTCTTC.

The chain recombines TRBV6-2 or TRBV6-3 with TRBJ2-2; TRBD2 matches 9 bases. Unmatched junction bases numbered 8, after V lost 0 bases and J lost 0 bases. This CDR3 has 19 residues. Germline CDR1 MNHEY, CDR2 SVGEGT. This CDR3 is CASSYSLLAGPPNTGELFF. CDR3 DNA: TGTGCCAGCAGTTACTCGCTTCTAGCGGGACCACCGAACACCGGGGAGCTGTTTTTT.

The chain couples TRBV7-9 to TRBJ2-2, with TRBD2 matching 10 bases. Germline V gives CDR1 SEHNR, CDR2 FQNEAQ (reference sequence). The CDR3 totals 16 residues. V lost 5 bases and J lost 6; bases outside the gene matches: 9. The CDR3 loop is CASSQPSGSRAGELFF. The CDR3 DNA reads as TGTGCCAGCAGCCAACCTAGCGGGAGTCGGGCCGGGGAGCTGTTTTTT. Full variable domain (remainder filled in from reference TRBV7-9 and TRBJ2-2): DTGVSQNPRHKITKRGQNVTFRCDPISEHNRLYWYRQTLGQGPEFLTYFQNEAQLEKSRLLSDRFSAERPKGSFSTLEIQRTEQGDSAMYLCASSQPSGSRAGELFFGEGSRLTVL.

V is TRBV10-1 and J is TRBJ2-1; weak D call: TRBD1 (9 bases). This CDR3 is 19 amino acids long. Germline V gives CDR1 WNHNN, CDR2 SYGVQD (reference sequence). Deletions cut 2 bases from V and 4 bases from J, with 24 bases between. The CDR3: CASSEDRGISGNKYNEQFF. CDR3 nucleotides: TGCGCCAGCAGTGAGGACAGGGGGATTAGCGGGAACAAATACAATGAGCAGTTCTTC.

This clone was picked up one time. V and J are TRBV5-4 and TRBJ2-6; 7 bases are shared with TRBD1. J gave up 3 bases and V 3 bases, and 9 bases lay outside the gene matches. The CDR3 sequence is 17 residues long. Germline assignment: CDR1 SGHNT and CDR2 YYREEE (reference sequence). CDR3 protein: CASSWVGGRYGANVLTF. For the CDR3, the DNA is TGTGCCAGCAGCTGGGTAGGGGGCAGGTATGGGGCCAACGTCCTGACTTTC. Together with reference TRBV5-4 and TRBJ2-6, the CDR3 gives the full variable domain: ETGVTQSPTHLIKTRGQQVTLRCSSQSGHNTVSWYQQALGQGPQFIFQYYREEENGRGNFPPRFSGLQFPNYSSELNVNALELDDSALYLCASSWVGGRYGANVLTFGAGSRLTVL.

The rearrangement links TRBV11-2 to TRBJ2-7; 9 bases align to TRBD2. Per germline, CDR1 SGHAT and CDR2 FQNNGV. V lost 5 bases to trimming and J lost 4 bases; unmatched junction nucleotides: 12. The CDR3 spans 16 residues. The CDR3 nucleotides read TGTGCCAGCAGCCCGAAACTCGCGGGAGGGCTTTACGAGCAGTACTTC. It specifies CASSPKLAGGLYEQYF.

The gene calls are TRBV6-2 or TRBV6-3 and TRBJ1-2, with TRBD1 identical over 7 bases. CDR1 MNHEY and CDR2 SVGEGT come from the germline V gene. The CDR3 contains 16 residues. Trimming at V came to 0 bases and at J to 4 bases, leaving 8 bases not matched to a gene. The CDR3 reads CASSYSTGPVLYGYTF. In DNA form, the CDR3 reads TGTGCCAGCAGTTACTCGACAGGGCCTGTTCTCTATGGCTACACCTTC.

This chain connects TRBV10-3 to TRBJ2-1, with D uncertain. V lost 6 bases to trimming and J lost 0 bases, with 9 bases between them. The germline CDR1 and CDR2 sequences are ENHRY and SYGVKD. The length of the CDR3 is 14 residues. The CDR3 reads CAIRAPSSYNEQFF. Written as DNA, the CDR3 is TGTGCCATCAGAGCGCCAAGCTCCTACAATGAGCAGTTCTTC.

CDR3 bases: TGTGCCAGCAGCCATGGACAGGGACCTCGGGAGACCCAGTACTTC. Translating gives CASSHGQGPRETQYF. The V gene is TRBV5-6, the J gene TRBJ2-5, with TRBD1 identical over 8 bases. V shed 4 bases and J 5 bases; nucleotides not matched to a gene: 10. Germline values: CDR1 SGHDT, CDR2 YYEEEE. The CDR3 totals 15 residues.

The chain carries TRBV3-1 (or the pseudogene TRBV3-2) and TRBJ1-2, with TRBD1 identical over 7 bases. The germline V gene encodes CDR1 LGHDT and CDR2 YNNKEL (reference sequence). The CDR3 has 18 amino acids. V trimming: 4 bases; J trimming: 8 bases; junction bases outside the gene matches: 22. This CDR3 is CASSPSPHPVAGGIGYTF. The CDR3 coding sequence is TGTGCCAGCAGCCCATCCCCCCACCCGGTGGCAGGGGGGATAGGCTACACCTTC.

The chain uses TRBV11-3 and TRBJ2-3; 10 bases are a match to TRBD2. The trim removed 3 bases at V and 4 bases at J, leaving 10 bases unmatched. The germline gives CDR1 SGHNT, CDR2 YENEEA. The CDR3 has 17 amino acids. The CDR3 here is CASSFGWLAGAADTQYF. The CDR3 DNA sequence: TGTGCCAGCAGCTTTGGGTGGCTAGCGGGAGCCGCAGATACGCAGTATTTT. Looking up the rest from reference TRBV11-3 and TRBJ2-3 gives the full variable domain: EAGVVQSPRYKIIEKKQPVAFWCNPISGHNTLYWYLQNLGQGPELLIRYENEEAVDDSQLPKDRFSAERLKGVDSTLKIQPAELGDSAVYLCASSFGWLAGAADTQYFGPGTRLTVL.

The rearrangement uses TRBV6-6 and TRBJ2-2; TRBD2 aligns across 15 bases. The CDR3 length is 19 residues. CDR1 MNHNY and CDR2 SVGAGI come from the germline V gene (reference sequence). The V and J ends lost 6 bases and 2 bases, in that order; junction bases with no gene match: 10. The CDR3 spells CASSWTGTSGRINTGELFF. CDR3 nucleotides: TGTGCCAGCAGCTGGACCGGGACTAGCGGGAGGATTAACACCGGGGAGCTGTTTTTT.

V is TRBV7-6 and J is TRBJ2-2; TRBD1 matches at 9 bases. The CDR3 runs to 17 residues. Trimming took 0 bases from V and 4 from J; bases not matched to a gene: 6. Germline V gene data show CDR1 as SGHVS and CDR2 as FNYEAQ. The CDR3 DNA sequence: TGTGCCAGCAGCTTAGCCCCCGGGACAGGGTTCACCGGGGAGCTGTTTTTT. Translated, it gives CASSLAPGTGFTGELFF.

The CDR3 spells CASREDRLHTDTQYF. DNA of the CDR3: TGCGCCAGCAGGGAGGACAGGCTCCACACAGATACGCAGTATTTT. This chain connects TRBV4-1 to TRBJ2-3, with 7 bases aligning to TRBD1. Trimming at V came to 6 bases and at J to 2 bases, leaving 8 bases not matched to a gene. Germline V gene lookup returns CDR1 MGHRA and CDR2 YSYEKL. The length of the CDR3 is 15 residues.

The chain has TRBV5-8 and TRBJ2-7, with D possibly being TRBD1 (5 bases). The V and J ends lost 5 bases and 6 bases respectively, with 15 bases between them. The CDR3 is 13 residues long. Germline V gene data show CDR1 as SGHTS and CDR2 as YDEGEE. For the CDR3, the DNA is TGTGCCAGCAGTTCAACCCAGGGTTCCGAGCAGTACTTC. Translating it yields CASSSTQGSEQYF.

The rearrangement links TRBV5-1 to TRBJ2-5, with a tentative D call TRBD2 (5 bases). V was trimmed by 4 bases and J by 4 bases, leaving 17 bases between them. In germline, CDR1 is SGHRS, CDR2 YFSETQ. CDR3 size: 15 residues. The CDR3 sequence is CASSSGPGRRETQYF. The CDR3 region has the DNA TGCGCCAGCAGCAGCGGCCCCGGGCGGCGAGAGACCCAGTACTTC.

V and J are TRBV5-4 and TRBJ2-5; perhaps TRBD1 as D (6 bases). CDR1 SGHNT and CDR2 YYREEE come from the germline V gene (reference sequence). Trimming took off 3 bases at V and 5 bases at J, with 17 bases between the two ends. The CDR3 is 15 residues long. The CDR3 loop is CASSYLDRLEETQYF. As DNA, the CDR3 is TGTGCCAGCAGCTACTTAGACAGGCTTGAGGAGACCCAGTACTTC.

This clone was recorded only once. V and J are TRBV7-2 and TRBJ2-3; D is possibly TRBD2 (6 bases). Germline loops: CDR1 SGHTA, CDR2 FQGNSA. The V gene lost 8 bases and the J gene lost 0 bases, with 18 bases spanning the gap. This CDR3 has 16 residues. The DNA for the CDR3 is TGTGCCAGCTCTAGACTGCGGGGTGCTAGCACAGATACGCAGTATTTT. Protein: CASSRLRGASTDTQYF. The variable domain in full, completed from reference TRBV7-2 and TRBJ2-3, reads GAGVSQSPSNKVTEKGKDVELRCDPISGHTALYWYRQSLGQGLEFLIYFQGNSAPDKSGLPSDRFSAERTGGSVSTLTIQRTQQEDSAVYLCASSRLRGASTDTQYFGPGTRLTVL.